This T cell receptor (beta chain) was profiled in a study of OX40 agonist ivuxolimab in advanced cancers. Clones were read by immunoSEQ multiplex PCR, and TCRdb kept only the in-frame ones, dropping some. The data hold around 98,000 clones, with 70% to 90% observed a single time. V dropped 4 bases and J dropped 6; count of bases not matched to a gene: 9. Germline V lookup: CDR1 LGHNA, CDR2 YSLEER. This CDR3 contains 16 residues. As regards this clone: Its matching antigen is unknown.

Regarding the study as a whole: Determination of antigen specificity was not performed for the expanded peripheral T cells.

The chain has TRBV4-3 and TRBJ2-1; TRBD2 matches 10 bases. This sequence originates from an adult with an advanced solid tumor such as melanoma, head and neck, liver or kidney cancer. This sample comprised CD4+ or CD8+ T cells sorted from blood, obtained in a trial of the OX40 agonist ivuxolimab. The CDR3 DNA reads TGCGCCAGCAGCCTTCATGGGACTAGCGTGTCCAATGAGCAGTTCTTC. It codes for CASSLHGTSVSNEQFF.